This T cell receptor beta chain was sequenced for a study of shared clonotypes between healthy human individuals. Only Caucasian adults living in Nashville, Tennessee served as donors. Naive CD45RA+ and memory CD45RA-negative subsets were split from CD4+ cells. Produced via immunoSEQ multiplex PCR; TCRdb's table is partial and in-frame only. The table has about 2.3 million clones, about 90% seen once. V was pared by 6 bases and J by 1 base, with 12 bases between. Germline CDR1 and CDR2: SNHLY and FYNNEI. This CDR3 has 14 residues. V is TRBV2 and J is TRBJ1-1; D unresolved. The sample consisted of naive CD4+ T cells from PBMCs. Subset given: CD45RA+ positively selected. This clonotype was sampled from a young man in good health. Some clones in this sample may be carry-over from other donors' samples. CDR3 in amino acids: CASRVGVQNTEAFF. CDR3 nucleotides: TGTGCCAGCAGGGTTGGCGTACAGAACACTGAAGCTTTCTTT.